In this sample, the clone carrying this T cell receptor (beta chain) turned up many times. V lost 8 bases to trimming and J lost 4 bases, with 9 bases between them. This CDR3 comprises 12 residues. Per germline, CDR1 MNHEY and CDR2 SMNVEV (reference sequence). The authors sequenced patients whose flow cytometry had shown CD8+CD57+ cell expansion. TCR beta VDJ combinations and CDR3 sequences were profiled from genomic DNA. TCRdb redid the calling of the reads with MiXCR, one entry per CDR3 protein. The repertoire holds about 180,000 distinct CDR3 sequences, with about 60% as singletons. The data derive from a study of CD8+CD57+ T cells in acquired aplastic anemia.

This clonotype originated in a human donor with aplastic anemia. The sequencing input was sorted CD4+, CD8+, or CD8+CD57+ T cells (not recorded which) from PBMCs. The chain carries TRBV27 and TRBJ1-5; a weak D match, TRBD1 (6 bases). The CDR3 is CASGDMNQPQHF. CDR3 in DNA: TGTGCCAGCGGGGACATGAATCAGCCCCAGCATTTT.